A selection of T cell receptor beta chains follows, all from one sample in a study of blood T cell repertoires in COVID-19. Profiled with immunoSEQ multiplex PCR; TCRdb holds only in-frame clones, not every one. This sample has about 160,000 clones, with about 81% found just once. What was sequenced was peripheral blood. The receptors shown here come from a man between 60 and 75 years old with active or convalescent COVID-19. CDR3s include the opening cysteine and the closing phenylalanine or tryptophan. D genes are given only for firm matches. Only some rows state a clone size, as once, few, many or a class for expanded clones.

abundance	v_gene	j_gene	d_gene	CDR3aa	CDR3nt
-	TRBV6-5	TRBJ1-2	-	CASKEENYGYTF	TGTGCCAGCAAGGAGGAAAACTATGGCTACACCTTC
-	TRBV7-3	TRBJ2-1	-	CASRRGKEDNEQFF	TGTGCCAGCAGACGGGGGAAGGAGGACAATGAGCAGTTCTTC
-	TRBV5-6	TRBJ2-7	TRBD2	CASSVRLAATYEQYF	TGTGCCAGCAGCGTACGACTAGCGGCAACCTACGAGCAGTACTTC
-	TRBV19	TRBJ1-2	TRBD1	CASSRDRAMDYGYTF	TGTGCCAGTAGCCGTGACAGGGCCATGGACTATGGCTACACCTTC
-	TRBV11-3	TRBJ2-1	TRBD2	CASSPGLAGGPGYNEQFF	TGTGCCAGCAGCCCGGGACTAGCGGGAGGGCCGGGATACAATGAGCAGTTCTTC
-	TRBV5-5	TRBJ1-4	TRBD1	CASSPDRGLEKKLFF	TGTGCCAGCAGCCCTGACAGGGGTCTTGAGAAAAAACTGTTTTTT
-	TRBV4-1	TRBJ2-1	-	CASSQEGTNDEQFF	TGCGCCAGCAGCCAGGAAGGGACAAACGATGAGCAGTTCTTC
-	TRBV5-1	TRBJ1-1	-	CASSLPTSEAFF	TGCGCCAGCAGCTTACCGACATCCGAAGCTTTCTTT
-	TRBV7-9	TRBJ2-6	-	CASSLASGANVLTF	TGTGCCAGCAGCCTGGCATCTGGGGCCAACGTCCTGACTTTC
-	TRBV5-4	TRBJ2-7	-	CASSLPQGGGEQYF	TGTGCCAGCAGCTTGCCACAGGGCGGCGGAGAGCAGTACTTC
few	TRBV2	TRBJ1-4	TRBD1	CASRENRGEKLFF	TGTGCCAGCAGAGAGAACAGGGGTGAAAAACTGTTTTTT
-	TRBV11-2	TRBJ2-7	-	CASSLGASYEQYF	TGTGCCAGCAGCTTAGGGGCGTCCTACGAGCAGTACTTC
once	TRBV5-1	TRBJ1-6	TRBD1	CASSTQTGVGSPLHF	TGCGCCAGCAGCACGCAGACAGGGGTGGGCTCACCCCTCCACTTT
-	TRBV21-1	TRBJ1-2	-	CASSKVEEWIYGYTF	TGTGCCAGCAGCAAAGTGGAGGAGTGGATCTATGGCTACACCTTC
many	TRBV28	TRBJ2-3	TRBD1	CASFPGGLLSYTDTQYF	TGTGCCAGCTTCCCAGGGGGCCTACTCTCCTACACAGATACGCAGTATTTT
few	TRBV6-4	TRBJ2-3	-	CASSDRVSSADTQYF	TGTGCCAGCAGTGATCGAGTTTCGTCTGCAGATACGCAGTATTTT
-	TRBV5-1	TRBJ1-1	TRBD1	CASSRSTGGDTEAFF	TGCGCCAGCAGCCGGTCGACAGGGGGTGACACTGAAGCTTTCTTT
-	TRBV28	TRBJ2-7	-	CASSLRTYEQYF	TGTGCCAGCAGTTTGCGGACCTACGAGCAGTACTTC
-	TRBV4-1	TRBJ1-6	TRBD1	CASSRGQGSDSPLHF	TGCGCCAGCAGCCGGGGACAGGGGTCCGACTCACCCCTCCACTTT
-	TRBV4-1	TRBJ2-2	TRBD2	CASSQTPGTSGTPGELFF	TGCGCCAGCAGCCAGACTCCCGGGACTAGCGGGACCCCCGGGGAGCTGTTTTTT
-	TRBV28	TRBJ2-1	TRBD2	CASDSTVSGRATYNEQFF	TGTGCCAGCGATAGCACAGTTAGCGGGAGGGCCACCTACAATGAGCAGTTCTTC
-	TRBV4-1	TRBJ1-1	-	CASSQVPGNTEAFF	TGCGCCAGCAGCCAAGTTCCAGGGAACACTGAAGCTTTCTTT
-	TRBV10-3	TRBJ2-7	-	CAISERGQIEQYF	TGTGCCATCAGTGAGAGAGGACAGATCGAGCAGTACTTC
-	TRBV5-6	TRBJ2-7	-	CASSGRGGEQYF	TGTGCCAGCAGCGGCAGGGGTGGGGAGCAGTACTTC
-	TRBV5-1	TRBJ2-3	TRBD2	CASSATSGGTDTQYF	TGCGCCAGCAGCGCGACTAGCGGTGGGACAGATACGCAGTATTTT
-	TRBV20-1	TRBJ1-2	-	CSASGIGYTF	TGCAGTGCTTCAGGTATTGGCTACACCTTC
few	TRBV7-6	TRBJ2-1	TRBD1	CASSLRDRGWDNEQFF	TGTGCCAGCAGCTTAAGGGACAGGGGATGGGACAATGAGCAGTTCTTC
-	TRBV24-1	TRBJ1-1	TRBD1	CATSVQTGVGTEAFF	TGTGCCACCAGTGTGCAGACAGGGGTCGGCACTGAAGCTTTCTTT
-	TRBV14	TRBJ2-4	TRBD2	CASSPPGLAGGRGIQYF	TGTGCCAGCAGCCCCCCGGGACTAGCGGGAGGAAGGGGCATTCAGTACTTC
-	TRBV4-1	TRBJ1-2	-	CASSQDLEGGPYGYTF	TGCGCCAGCAGCCAAGATCTTGAGGGGGGGCCCTATGGCTACACCTTC
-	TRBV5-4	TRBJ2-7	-	CASSLAGGSSSYEQYF	TGTGCCAGCAGCTTGGCCGGCGGGTCGAGCTCCTACGAGCAGTACTTC
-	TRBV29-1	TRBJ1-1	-	CSVPPDDRQNTEAFF	TGCAGCGTCCCCCCCGATGACAGGCAGAACACTGAAGCTTTCTTT
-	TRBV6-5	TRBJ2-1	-	CASSRRESYNEQFF	TGTGCCAGCAGCCGCCGAGAGTCCTACAATGAGCAGTTCTTC
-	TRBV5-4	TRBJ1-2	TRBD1	CASSTYRDRENRRGYTF	TGTGCCAGCAGCACCTATAGGGACAGGGAAAATCGGCGTGGCTACACCTTC
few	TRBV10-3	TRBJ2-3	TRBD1	CAISATGGQGFDTQYF	TGTGCCATCAGCGCTACGGGGGGACAGGGGTTTGATACGCAGTATTTT
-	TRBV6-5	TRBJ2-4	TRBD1	CASRDRENIQYF	TGTGCCAGCCGGGACAGGGAAAACATTCAGTACTTC
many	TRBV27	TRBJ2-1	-	CASSRTRLDEQFF	TGTGCCAGCAGCAGGACACGTTTGGATGAGCAGTTCTTC
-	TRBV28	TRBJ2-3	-	CASSPPRVDTQYF	TGTGCCAGCAGCCCTCCCAGGGTAGATACGCAGTATTTT
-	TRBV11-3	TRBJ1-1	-	CASSAGLNTEAFF	TGTGCCAGCAGCGCGGGGTTGAACACTGAAGCTTTCTTT
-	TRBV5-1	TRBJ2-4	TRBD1	CASSLQTGPENIQYF	TGCGCCAGCAGCCTCCAGACAGGGCCAGAAAACATTCAGTACTTC
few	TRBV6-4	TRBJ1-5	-	CASLTVNSYQPQHF	TGTGCCAGCCTAACTGTGAATTCTTATCAGCCCCAGCATTTT
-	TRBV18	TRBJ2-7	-	CASSPQGPPNEQYF	TGTGCCAGCTCACCACAGGGGCCCCCGAACGAGCAGTACTTC
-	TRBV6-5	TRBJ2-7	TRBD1	CASSFGTDYEQYF	TGTGCCAGCAGTTTCGGGACAGATTACGAGCAGTACTTC
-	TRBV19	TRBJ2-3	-	CASSPGLQSFDTQYF	TGTGCCAGTAGCCCCGGTTTGCAATCGTTCGATACGCAGTATTTT
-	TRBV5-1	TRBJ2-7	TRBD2	CASSPGTSGRAPSSYEQYF	TGCGCCAGCAGCCCCGGGACTAGCGGGAGGGCCCCGAGCTCCTACGAGCAGTACTTC
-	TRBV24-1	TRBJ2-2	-	CATSDLLPAGELFF	TGTGCCACCAGTGATTTGCTTCCCGCCGGGGAGCTGTTTTTT
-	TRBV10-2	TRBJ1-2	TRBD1	CASRKGTGDYGYTF	TGCGCCAGCAGGAAAGGGACAGGGGACTATGGCTACACCTTC
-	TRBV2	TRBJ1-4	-	CASSETLGQEKLFF	TGTGCCAGCAGTGAGACACTCGGTCAGGAAAAACTGTTTTTT
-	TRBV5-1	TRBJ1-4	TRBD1	CASSFGRGLQEKLFF	TGCGCCAGCAGCTTCGGCAGGGGGCTTCAAGAAAAACTGTTTTTT
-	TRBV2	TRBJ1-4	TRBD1	CASSPTGFAYEKLFF	TGTGCCAGCAGTCCGACAGGGTTCGCATATGAAAAACTGTTTTTT
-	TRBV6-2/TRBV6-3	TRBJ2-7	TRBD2	CASSSRTSGRARYF	TGTGCCAGCAGTTCCCGGACTAGCGGGAGGGCTCGGTACTTC
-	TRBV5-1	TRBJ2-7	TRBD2	CAGASGNEQYF	TGCGCCGGCGCTAGCGGGAACGAGCAGTACTTC
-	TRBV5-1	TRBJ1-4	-	CASSLAGNGNEKLFF	TGCGCCAGCAGCTTGGCGGGGAACGGGAATGAAAAACTGTTTTTT
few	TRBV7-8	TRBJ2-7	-	CASSRSQGYEQYF	TGTGCCAGCAGCCGGTCACAGGGCTACGAGCAGTACTTC
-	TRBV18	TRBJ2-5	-	CASSVLAGETQYF	TGTGCCAGCTCCGTCCTGGCGGGGGAGACCCAGTACTTC
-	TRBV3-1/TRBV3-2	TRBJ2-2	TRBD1	CASSHDRGGTGELFF	TGTGCCAGCAGCCACGACAGGGGAGGCACCGGGGAGCTGTTTTTT
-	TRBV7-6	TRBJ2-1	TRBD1	CASSHLAGTGDRGYEQFF	TGTGCCAGCAGCCATCTAGCGGGTACGGGGGACAGGGGTTATGAGCAGTTCTTC
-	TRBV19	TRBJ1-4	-	CASSIIEQGRDNEKLFF	TGTGCCAGTAGTATAATAGAACAGGGACGTGATAATGAAAAACTGTTTTTT
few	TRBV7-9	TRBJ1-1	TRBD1	CASSLGRTGTNTEAFF	TGTGCCAGCAGCTTAGGTCGGACAGGGACGAACACTGAAGCTTTCTTT
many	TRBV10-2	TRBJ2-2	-	CASKQINTGELFF	TGCGCCAGCAAACAGATCAACACCGGGGAGCTGTTTTTT